What follows are 5 T cell receptor beta chains derived from one specimen sequenced in a study of T-cell memory formation after mild COVID-19. TCRdb reprocessed the 5' RACE reads via MiXCR and lists one record per CDR3 protein. The sample records about 430,000 distinct CDR3 sequences, roughly 17% being singletons. Sequenced sample: PBMCs or a T cell subset sorted from them (not recorded which). The receptors were sampled from a man aged 18-30 years who had mild COVID-19 (a few samples of this study predate the infection). Cell type and time point are not known.

The chain is built from TRBV6-1 and TRBJ2-7, with TRBD1 identical over 7 bases. The CDR3 extends over 15 amino acids. Per germline, CDR1 MNHNS and CDR2 SASEGT. After removal of 8 bases from V and 3 bases from J, the junction contained 13 bases not matched to a gene. For the CDR3, the DNA is TGTGCCAGCGATACCACTCCGGGACAGAACTACGAGCAGTACTTC. Translation: CASDTTPGQNYEQYF.

The chain couples TRBV14 to TRBJ2-2; the D is unclear. The CDR3 has 14 residues. CDR1 and CDR2 from the germline V gene are SGHDN and FVKESK. Trimming took off 1 base at V and 6 bases at J, with 9 bases between the two ends. The DNA for the CDR3 is TGTGCCAGCAGCCAAGCTTGGGCAGCCGGGGAGCTGTTTTTT. It yields the protein CASSQAWAAGELFF.

The chain has TRBV5-5 and TRBJ2-5, with TRBD2 identical over 8 bases. Trimming at V came to 4 bases and at J to 5 bases, leaving 10 bases not matched to a gene. Germline V gene lookup returns CDR1 SGHKS and CDR2 YYEKEE (reference sequence). There are 15 residues in the CDR3. The CDR3 DNA sequence: TGTGCCAGCAGCGACGTGTTAGCGGGGCGGGAGACCCAGTACTTC. Amino acid sequence: CASSDVLAGRETQYF.

The chain is built from TRBV20-1 and TRBJ2-7; D ambiguous. Germline lookup yields CDR1 DFQATT and CDR2 SNEGSKA (reference sequence). The germline V and J ends were trimmed by 2 bases and 3 bases, with 5 bases remaining between them. This CDR3 spans 11 amino acids. The CDR3 spells CSARWVYEQYF. The CDR3 DNA sequence: TGCAGTGCTAGATGGGTCTACGAGCAGTACTTC.

The V gene is TRBV5-1, the J gene TRBJ2-1, with 8 nucleotides matching TRBD1. Germline trimming cut 5 bases from V and 3 bases from J; bases unmatched to any gene: 4. The CDR3 covers 14 residues. From germline, CDR1 is SGHRS and CDR2 YFSETQ. The CDR3 protein is CASRDRENYNEQFF. The CDR3 region has the DNA TGCGCCAGCAGGGACAGGGAAAACTACAATGAGCAGTTCTTC. Drawing the rest from reference TRBV5-1 and TRBJ2-1, the complete variable domain is KAGVTQTPRYLIKTRGQQVTLSCSPISGHRSVSWYQQTPGQGLQFLFEYFSETQRNKGNFPGRFSGRQFSNSRSEMNVSTLELGDSALYLCASRDRENYNEQFFGPGTRLTVL.